This T cell receptor beta chain was sequenced in a study of T cells in Graves' hyperthyroidism and ophthalmopathy. Overall study: At the time of initial diagnosis and before any treatment, peripheral blood was collected.

This clonotype was picked up many times. The CDR3 regions of TCR beta were amplified from RNA transcripts. First-round RT-PCR of the TCR CDR3 relied on the HTBI primer set. TCRdb processed the multiplex PCR reads anew with MiXCR; each CDR3 protein has one entry. The repertoire holds around 610,000 distinct CDR3 sequences, roughly 14% seen once, with 3.5% to 4.5% in the top ten. Patients with uncontrolled infections, other autoimmune diseases, pregnancy or lactation were excluded. The CDR3 runs 13 residues. Germline CDR1 SGHDT, CDR2 YYEEEE. V shed 1 base and J shed 2 bases, with 6 bases lying between them.

This rearrangement joins TRBV5-6 to TRBJ1-2, with a weak D call TRBD1 (5 bases). Sequencing was done on a sample of blood. The clonotype was recovered from a woman in her forties with Graves' ophthalmopathy. CDR3 sequence reads: CASSLRTNYGYTF. CDR3 sequence (DNA): TGTGCCAGCAGCTTGAGGACAAACTATGGCTACACCTTC.